This TCR beta chain was recovered during a study of CD8 T cells in ankylosing spondylitis. Points on this clonotype: Its matching antigen is unknown.

Study findings and constraints: Matched synovial fluid from ankylosing spondylitis patients was reported to be enriched for disease-linked clones.

V was shortened by 7 bases and J by 1 base, with 10 bases between the two germline ends. The CDR3 has 14 residues. Germline CDR1 reads ENHRY; CDR2 reads SYGVKD. MiXCR, run by TCRdb on the 5' RACE reads, gives a single entry per CDR3 protein. The sample records under 250,000 distinct CDR3 sequences, 20% to 30% being singletons. The sequence derives from a male donor with ankylosing spondylitis or in good health (not recorded which). Sequencing input: blood, either unsorted or a sorted T cell fraction (not recorded which). The chain recombines TRBV10-3 with TRBJ2-2; D possibly uses TRBD1 or TRBD2 (5 bases each). CDR3 region: CAITPGRNTGELFF. The CDR3 nucleotides read TGTGCCATCACTCCGGGACGGAACACCGGGGAGCTGTTTTTT.